The 12 T cell receptor beta chains in this list originate from one sample, sequenced in a study of cytomegalovirus exposure and HLA in healthy donors. With 60 Vbeta and 13 Jbeta primers, the PCR was carried out. Sequencing was performed with immunoSEQ multiplex PCR; in TCRdb, only in-frame clones are kept and a portion is missing. This table holds around 130,000 clones, 50% to 75% found once. Specimen: PBMCs. The receptors come from a woman between 35 and 50 years old in good health and CMV-seropositive.

This chain uses TRBV7-2 with TRBJ2-5; 8 bases fit TRBD2. The germline V gene has CDR1 SGHTA and CDR2 FQGNSA. Trimming cost V 3 bases and J 5 bases; bases outside gene matches: 8. The CDR3 has 15 amino acids. The CDR3 DNA reads TGTGCCAGCAGCTTCGAGGCGGGAGGAACCGAGACCCAGTACTTC. Its protein product is CASSFEAGGTETQYF.

The rearrangement joins TRBV6-5 to TRBJ1-2, with 8 bases lining up with TRBD1. The trim removed 2 bases at V and 5 bases at J, leaving 7 bases unmatched. This CDR3 has 15 residues. Germline loops: CDR1 MNHEY, CDR2 SVGAGI. The DNA for the CDR3 is TGTGCCAGCAGTTACGGCGCAGGGGGCGGATATGGCTACACCTTC. This codes for CASSYGAGGGYGYTF.

As regards this clone: A junction end diverges from the germline sequence, so it may reflect a read error. This sequence joins TRBV6-6 and TRBJ1-2, with 9 nucleotides matching TRBD1. Germline V gene lookup returns CDR1 MNHNY and CDR2 SVGAGI (reference sequence). The CDR3 has 13 residues. The CDR3 loop is CASSPGQGHGYPF. The CDR3 DNA sequence: TGTGCCAGCAGTCCGGGACAGGGCCATGGCTACCCCTTC.

The rearrangement uses TRBV6-6 and TRBJ2-7; 8 bases are a match to TRBD1. Per the germline V gene, CDR1 is MNHNY and CDR2 is SVGAGI (reference sequence). The CDR3 extends over 13 amino acids. With 4 bases clipped from V and 6 bases from J, the junction kept 5 bases outside the gene matches. The CDR3 DNA follows: TGTGCCAGCAGTTCAGACAGGGGCGGCGAGCAGTACTTC. It specifies CASSSDRGGEQYF.

This clone was detected once. CDR3 DNA: TGTGCCAGCAGCCCGACCGGGACTAGCGCTGAAAATGAGCAGTTCTTC. Amino acids: CASSPTGTSAENEQFF. The chain carries TRBV9 and TRBJ2-1, with 10 bases aligning to TRBD2. V shed 4 bases, J shed 7 bases, and the junction held 11 bases outside the gene matches. This CDR3 is built from 16 residues. The germline gives CDR1 SGDLS, CDR2 YYNGEE.

The rearrangement uses TRBV18 and TRBJ1-2, with 8 bases aligning to TRBD1. The V segment lost 3 bases and the J segment 10 bases; nucleotides outside the gene matches: 1. This CDR3 spans 11 amino acids. CDR1 is KGHSH, CDR2 LQKENI, per germline. The CDR3 protein is CASSPGQDYTF. The CDR3 bases are TGTGCCAGCTCACCGGGACAGGACTACACCTTC.

The chain links TRBV30 to TRBJ2-5; TRBD1 matches at 10 bases. CDR3 length equals 13 residues. The V and J ends lost 4 bases and 2 bases, in that order; junction bases with no gene match: 1. The germline V gene encodes CDR1 GTSNPN and CDR2 SVGIG (reference sequence). The CDR3 sequence: CAWKGQGQETQYF. The CDR3 DNA follows: TGTGCCTGGAAGGGACAGGGGCAAGAGACCCAGTACTTC.

This chain uses TRBV5-1 with TRBJ2-7, with 9 positions matching TRBD2. Trimming at V came to 4 bases and at J to 4 bases, leaving 9 bases not matched to a gene. The CDR3 is 15 residues long. Germline V gene lookup returns CDR1 SGHRS and CDR2 YFSETQ. DNA of the CDR3: TGCGCCAGCAGCACGACTGGGCGGGGGGGATACGAGCAGTACTTC. Residues: CASSTTGRGGYEQYF.

CDR3 amino acids: CASTASGNGNTIYF. In DNA form, the CDR3 reads TGTGCCAGCACCGCGTCGGGAAACGGAAACACCATATATTTT. This sequence joins TRBV28 and TRBJ1-3; D unresolved. The CDR3 runs to 14 residues. Germline CDR1 reads MDHEN; CDR2 reads SYDVKM. Trimming shortened V by 7 bases and J by 4 bases, and 14 bases separated the two germline ends.

The chain links TRBV9 to TRBJ1-2; 8 positions agree with TRBD1. The germline gives CDR1 SGDLS, CDR2 YYNGEE. The CDR3 sequence is 16 residues long. The ends lost 2 bases at V and 7 bases at J; junction bases unmatched: 13. For the CDR3, the DNA is TGTGCCAGCAGCGTCGACAGGGGTAAACTATCGAGTGGCTACACCTTC. Residues: CASSVDRGKLSSGYTF.

The CDR3 is CASSPNTDTQYF. Written as DNA, the CDR3 is TGTGCCAGCAGCCCTAACACAGATACGCAGTATTTT. The rearrangement links TRBV7-3 to TRBJ2-3; D remains unclear. Germline values: CDR1 SGHTA, CDR2 FQGTGA. Deletions cut 5 bases from V and 2 bases from J, with 5 bases between. The CDR3 loop spans 12 amino acids.

CDR3 region: CASSAAHVQGLSTDTQYF. The CDR3 DNA follows: TGTGCCAGCAGCGCGGCCCACGTACAGGGTCTTAGCACAGATACGCAGTATTTT. The V gene is TRBV11-3, the J gene TRBJ2-3; tentatively, D is TRBD1 (6 bases). This CDR3 contains 18 residues. Per germline, CDR1 SGHNT and CDR2 YENEEA. Trimming pared 5 bases from V and 0 bases from J, leaving 21 bases between. Together with reference TRBV11-3 and TRBJ2-3, the CDR3 gives the full variable domain: EAGVVQSPRYKIIEKKQPVAFWCNPISGHNTLYWYLQNLGQGPELLIRYENEEAVDDSQLPKDRFSAERLKGVDSTLKIQPAELGDSAVYLCASSAAHVQGLSTDTQYFGPGTRLTVL.